What follows are 19 T cell receptor beta chains derived from one specimen sequenced in a study of blood T cell repertoires in COVID-19. Libraries were prepared by immunoSEQ multiplex PCR; TCRdb keeps only in-frame clonotypes and omits some of them. The table has roughly 200,000 clones, 83% seen once. The sample was peripheral blood. These receptors all come from a man aged 40-49 years with active or convalescent COVID-19.

The V call is TRBV25-1, the J call TRBJ2-2; D possibly corresponds to TRBD2 (7 bases). This CDR3 contains 17 residues. Trimming removed 0 bases at V and 1 base at J, with 12 bases between. Germline V lookup: CDR1 MGHDK, CDR2 SYGVNS. The chain's CDR3 is CASSEYSGGQNTGELFF. CDR3 DNA sequence: TGTGCCAGCAGTGAATATTCGGGGGGACAGAACACCGGGGAGCTGTTTTTT. The full variable domain, rest sourced from reference TRBV25-1 and TRBJ2-2, is EADIYQTPRYLVIGTGKKITLECSQTMGHDKMYWYQQDPGMELHLIHYSYGVNSTEKGDLSSESTVSRIRTEHFPLTLESARPSHTSQYLCASSEYSGGQNTGELFFGEGSRLTVL.

V is TRBV5-1 and J is TRBJ2-5; weak D call: TRBD1 (6 bases). Trimming pared 3 bases from V and 4 bases from J, leaving 16 bases between. The CDR3 is 15 amino acids. Germline CDR1 is SGHRS and CDR2 is YFSETQ. The DNA of the CDR3 is TGCGCCAGCAGCTACATTAGTGGCAGGGGAGAGACCCAGTACTTC. Its translation: CASSYISGRGETQYF.

The chain uses TRBV25-1 and TRBJ1-5, with D perhaps matching TRBD1 (5 bases). The CDR3 runs 13 residues. V gave up 2 bases and J gave up 7 bases, with 9 bases separating them. Looked up from germline, CDR1 is MGHDK and CDR2 is SYGVNS. The CDR3 sequence is CASSEPGGQPQHF. In nucleotides, the CDR3 is TGTGCCAGCAGTGAACCTGGGGGGCAGCCCCAGCATTTT.

This clone was seen just once. The junction differs from germline at one of its ends, possibly a read error. The chain has TRBV5-6 and TRBJ2-7, with TRBD1 matching over 8 bases. Germline V gives CDR1 SGHDT, CDR2 YYEEEE. This CDR3 is built from 12 residues. The CDR3 DNA sequence: TGTGCCAGCAGCTTGGGAATGGACAGGGTCCTCTTC. Its protein product is CASSLGMDRVLF.

The J gene is TRBJ2-2, the V gene TRBV29-1; 7 bases are a match to TRBD1. This CDR3 has 15 amino acids. Germline assignment: CDR1 SQVTM and CDR2 ANQGSEA. Unmatched junction bases numbered 5, after V lost 2 bases and J lost 2 bases. The CDR3 loop is CSVEWQGVNTGELFF. The CDR3 nucleotides read TGCAGCGTTGAATGGCAGGGGGTTAACACCGGGGAGCTGTTTTTT.

The V and J genes are TRBV7-9 and TRBJ2-1, with 7 nucleotides matching TRBD2. V shed 6 bases and J 6 bases; nucleotides not matched to a gene: 11. The CDR3 spans 15 residues. From germline, CDR1 is SEHNR and CDR2 FQNEAQ (reference sequence). The CDR3 here is CASSSASGPFNEQFF. CDR3 nucleotides: TGTGCCAGCAGTTCGGCTAGCGGACCCTTCAATGAGCAGTTCTTC.

This clone was seen a single time. Here the CDR3 DNA reads TGTGCCAGCAGCTTAGATCTAGGCAGTCAAGCGGCGGCCTACGAGCAGTACTTC. Amino acids: CASSLDLGSQAAAYEQYF. This chain uses TRBV11-3 with TRBJ2-7; a possible D gene is TRBD2 (5 bases). Per the germline V gene, CDR1 is SGHNT and CDR2 is YENEEA. The CDR3 contains 18 residues. The V gene lost 0 bases and the J gene lost 2 bases, with 20 bases spanning the gap.

In its sample, this clone ranks as medium-sized. The chain recombines TRBV3-1 (or the pseudogene TRBV3-2) with TRBJ1-5; D possibly corresponds to TRBD1 (6 bases). This CDR3 spans 13 amino acids. Germline loops: CDR1 LGHDT, CDR2 YNNKEL (reference sequence). Trimming removed 3 bases at V and 4 bases at J, with 7 bases between. The CDR3 coding sequence is TGTGCCAGCAGCCACACAGGGAATCAGCCCCAGCATTTT. It specifies CASSHTGNQPQHF.

The chain is built from TRBV28 and TRBJ1-3, with D possibly matching TRBD1 (5 bases). The CDR3 runs to 12 residues. Trimming took off 11 bases at V and 0 bases at J, with 8 bases between the two ends. Germline V gene lookup returns CDR1 MDHEN and CDR2 SYDVKM. The DNA for the CDR3 is TGTGCCGGGGCAGGCTCTGGAAACACCATATATTTT. Translated: CAGAGSGNTIYF.

The V and J genes are TRBV19 and TRBJ2-5; D unresolved. The CDR3 runs to 11 residues. CDR1 is LNHDA, CDR2 SQIVND, per germline (reference sequence). V gave up 6 bases and J gave up 1 base, with 3 bases separating them. The CDR3 sequence is CASRAQETQYF. The CDR3 bases are TGTGCCAGTAGGGCCCAAGAGACCCAGTACTTC.

The chain combines TRBV7-9 with TRBJ1-2, with TRBD1 matching over 9 bases. From germline, CDR1 is SEHNR and CDR2 FQNEAQ (reference sequence). This CDR3 spans 15 amino acids. With V trimmed by 4 bases and J by 5 bases, 8 bases remained unmatched. The CDR3 loop is CASSSGQGDGYGYTF. CDR3 DNA: TGTGCCAGCAGCTCGGGACAGGGCGATGGATATGGCTACACCTTC.

The gene calls are TRBV30 and TRBJ2-5; D is possibly TRBD2 (5 bases). Germline V lookup: CDR1 GTSNPN, CDR2 SVGIG (reference sequence). V dropped 3 bases and J dropped 6 bases, with 17 bases sitting between them. The CDR3 contains 14 residues. This chain's CDR3 is CAWSGEQVGKTQYF. In nucleotides, the CDR3 is TGTGCCTGGAGCGGAGAGCAGGTCGGGAAGACCCAGTACTTC. The variable domain in full, completed from reference TRBV30 and TRBJ2-5, reads SQTIHQWPATLVQPVGSPLSLECTVEGTSNPNLYWYRQAAGRGLQLLFYSVGIGQISSEVPQNLSASRPQDRQFILSSKKLLLSDSGFYLCAWSGEQVGKTQYFGPGTRLLVL.

The chain employs TRBV6-5 and TRBJ2-4, with a weak D call TRBD2 (5 bases). The CDR3 totals 15 residues. From germline, CDR1 is MNHEY and CDR2 SVGAGI. V lost 7 bases and J lost 1, with 14 bases in between. The CDR3 protein is CASNLMRAAKNIQYF. The CDR3 DNA reads as TGTGCCAGCAACTTGATGCGGGCCGCCAAAAACATTCAGTACTTC.

V and J are TRBV28 and TRBJ2-6; TRBD1 aligns across 8 bases. The CDR3 is 19 amino acids. Germline lookup yields CDR1 MDHEN and CDR2 SYDVKM. Trimming at V came to 5 bases and at J to 1 base, leaving 13 bases not matched to a gene. CDR3 amino acids: CASSTRTGSVGSGANVLTF. The CDR3, as DNA: TGTGCCAGCAGTACCCGGACAGGGAGTGTTGGGTCTGGGGCCAACGTCCTGACTTTC.

V is TRBV11-2 and J is TRBJ1-1, with 8 bases matching TRBD1. CDR1 and CDR2 (germline): SGHAT, FQNNGV. The CDR3 is made up of 14 amino acids. Losses at the gene ends were 5 bases for V and 3 bases for J; bases not matched to a gene: 5. The chain's CDR3 is CASSHGQGHTEAFF. The CDR3 DNA is TGTGCCAGCAGCCACGGACAGGGACACACTGAAGCTTTCTTT.

The rearrangement joins TRBV19 to TRBJ2-2; TRBD2 matches at 10 bases. There are 16 residues in the CDR3. V gave up 6 bases and J gave up 4 bases; unmatched junction bases: 8. CDR1 is LNHDA and CDR2 is SQIVND in the germline V gene (reference sequence). CDR3 in DNA: TGTGCCAGTAGCCCCGGGACTAGCGCCCTCACCGGGGAGCTGTTTTTT. The encoded protein is CASSPGTSALTGELFF.

V is TRBV5-4 and J is TRBJ2-5; 8 bases match TRBD2. The CDR3 is 17 amino acids. V lost 0 bases to trimming and J lost 2 bases; unmatched junction nucleotides: 9. Germline V CDR1 and CDR2: SGHNT, YYREEE (reference sequence). This chain's CDR3 is CASSLDILSGTQETQYF. In DNA form, the CDR3 reads TGTGCCAGCAGCTTGGATATTCTTAGCGGGACACAAGAGACCCAGTACTTC.

This clone was observed a handful of times. V is TRBV6-5 and J is TRBJ2-2; TRBD1 matches at 10 bases. CDR1 and CDR2 from the germline V gene are MNHEY and SVGAGI. J gave up 3 bases and V 4 bases, and 2 bases lay outside the gene matches. This CDR3 comprises 15 residues. The CDR3 is CASSFGTGDTGELFF. CDR3 in DNA: TGTGCCAGCAGTTTCGGGACAGGGGACACCGGGGAGCTGTTTTTT.

The chain uses TRBV27 and TRBJ2-7; unclear D gene. Germline CDR1 MNHEY, CDR2 SMNVEV (reference sequence). This CDR3 comprises 11 residues. The ends were cut back, 6 bases at V and 4 bases at J, with 7 bases in the middle. CDR3: CASRRLYEQYF. In DNA, the CDR3 is TGTGCCAGCAGGCGACTGTACGAGCAGTACTTC.